Only one count was recorded for the clone carrying this TCR beta chain. This record belongs to a study of blood T cell repertoires in COVID-19. Study information: T cells, B-cell-depleted T cells, or PBMCs provided the cDNA or gDNA that served as material.

In terms of age and location, participants ranged from about 18 to 95 years and lived in approximately 26 US areas. The study assigned cohorts using participant-reported clinical history. Study processing details: Amplifying reference gene primers gave estimates of nucleated cell counts. The table came from immunoSEQ multiplex PCR; TCRdb's copy has only in-frame clones and leaves some out. That table is the source of V, J and clone size, and D and trimming were worked out from the DNA. Among around 380,000 clones listed, around 87% were seen once. Specimen: PBMCs or T cells enriched from blood (not recorded which). The sequence came from a man younger than 40 who had recovered from COVID-19.

CDR3 DNA: TGTGCCAGCAGCTTAGGGTCCGGGACAGGGGGCGTTTATACGCAGTATTTT. This sequence encodes CASSLGSGTGGVYTQYF. This chain uses TRBV11-2 with TRBJ2-3; 12 bases map to TRBD1. This CDR3 contains 17 residues. The germline V gene has CDR1 SGHAT and CDR2 FQNNGV. Germline trimming cut 1 base from V and 7 bases from J; bases unmatched to any gene: 9.